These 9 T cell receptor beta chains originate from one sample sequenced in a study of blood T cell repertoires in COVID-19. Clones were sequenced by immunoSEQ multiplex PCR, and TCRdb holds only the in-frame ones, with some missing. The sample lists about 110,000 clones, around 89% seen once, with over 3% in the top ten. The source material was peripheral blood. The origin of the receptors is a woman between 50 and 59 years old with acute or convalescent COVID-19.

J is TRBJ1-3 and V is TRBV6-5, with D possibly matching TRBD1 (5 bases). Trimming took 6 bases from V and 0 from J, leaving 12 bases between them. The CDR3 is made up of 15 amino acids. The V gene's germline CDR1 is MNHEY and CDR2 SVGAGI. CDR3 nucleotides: TGTGCCAGCAGGGACACAGCGCGCTCTGGAAACACCATATATTTT. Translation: CASRDTARSGNTIYF.

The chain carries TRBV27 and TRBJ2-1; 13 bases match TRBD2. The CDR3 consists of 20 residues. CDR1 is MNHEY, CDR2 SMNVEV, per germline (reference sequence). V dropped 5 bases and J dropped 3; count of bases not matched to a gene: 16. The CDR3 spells CASSPPTRATSGRNYNEQFF. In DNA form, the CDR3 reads TGTGCCAGCAGTCCCCCGACACGGGCGACTAGCGGGAGGAACTACAATGAGCAGTTCTTC.

The CDR3 DNA is TGCGCCAGCAGCCCAGAGTGGGCGACAGATACGCAGTATTTT. It is translated as CASSPEWATDTQYF. The V call is TRBV4-1, the J call TRBJ2-3, with D unresolved. The CDR3 is 14 amino acids. In germline, CDR1 is MGHRA, CDR2 YSYEKL. V was pared by 4 bases and J by 3 bases, with 11 bases between.

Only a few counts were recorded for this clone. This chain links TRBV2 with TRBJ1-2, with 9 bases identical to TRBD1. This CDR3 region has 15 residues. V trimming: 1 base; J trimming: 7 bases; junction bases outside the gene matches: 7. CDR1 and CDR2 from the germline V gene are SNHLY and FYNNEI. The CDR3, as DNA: TGTGCCAGCAGTGAAGGGCTAACAGGGGGCTTTGGCTACACCTTC. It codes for CASSEGLTGGFGYTF.

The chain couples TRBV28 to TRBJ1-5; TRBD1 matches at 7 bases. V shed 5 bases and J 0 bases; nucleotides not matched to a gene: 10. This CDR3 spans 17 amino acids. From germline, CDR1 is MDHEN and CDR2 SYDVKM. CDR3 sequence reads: CASSRTKQGHSNQPQHF. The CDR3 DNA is TGTGCCAGCAGTAGGACGAAACAGGGGCATAGCAATCAGCCCCAGCATTTT.

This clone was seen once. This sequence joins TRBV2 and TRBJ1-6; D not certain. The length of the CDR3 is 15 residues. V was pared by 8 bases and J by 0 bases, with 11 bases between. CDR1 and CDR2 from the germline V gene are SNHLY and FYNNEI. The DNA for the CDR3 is TGTGCCAGCGGGTCGGGGAGCTCCTATAATTCACCCCTCCACTTT. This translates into CASGSGSSYNSPLHF.

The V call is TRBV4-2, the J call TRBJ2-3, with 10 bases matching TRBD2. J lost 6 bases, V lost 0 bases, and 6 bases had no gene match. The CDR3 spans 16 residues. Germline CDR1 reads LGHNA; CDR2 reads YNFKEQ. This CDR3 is CASSQDASGRGDTQYF. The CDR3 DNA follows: TGTGCCAGCAGCCAAGATGCTAGCGGGAGAGGGGATACGCAGTATTTT.

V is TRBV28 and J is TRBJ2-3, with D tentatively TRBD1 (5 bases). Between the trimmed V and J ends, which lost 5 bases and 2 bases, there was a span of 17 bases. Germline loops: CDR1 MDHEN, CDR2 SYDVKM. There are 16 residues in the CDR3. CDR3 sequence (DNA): TGTGCCAGCAGTCTGTACCCGACAGACCCCACAGATACGCAGTATTTT. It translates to CASSLYPTDPTDTQYF.

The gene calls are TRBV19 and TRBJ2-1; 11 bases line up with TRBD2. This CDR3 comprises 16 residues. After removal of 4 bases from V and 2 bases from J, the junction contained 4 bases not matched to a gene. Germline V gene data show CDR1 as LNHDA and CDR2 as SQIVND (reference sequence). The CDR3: CASSTPTSGTYNEQFF. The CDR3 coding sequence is TGTGCCAGTAGTACCCCGACTAGCGGGACCTACAATGAGCAGTTCTTC.